This TCR beta chain is drawn from a study of T cells in Graves' hyperthyroidism and ophthalmopathy. Looking at the study overall: Peripheral blood specimens were obtained at initial diagnosis, prior to any treatment.

TCR beta CDR3 regions were amplified from RNA. A set of HTBI primers served as the primers for a first-round RT-PCR of the TCR CDR3. TCRdb passed the multiplex PCR reads through MiXCR, listing each CDR3 protein once. The table shows about 600,000 distinct CDR3 sequences, with roughly 16% occurring only once. Findings of the study overall: Also found in blood were most expanded thyroid clonotypes above 0.001.

This clonotype was picked up a small number of times. Its target is unknown. Enrolled ophthalmopathy patients presented with a Clinical Activity Score of at least 3, a NOSPECS grade of at least 4, and disease duration under 3 months. The study based diagnoses on clinical symptoms, serum thyroxine and TRAb, thyroid ultrasound and orbital computed tomography. The CDR3 contains 16 residues. Germline assignment: CDR1 SGHVS and CDR2 FQNEAQ. Trimming removed 5 bases from V and 4 bases from J; junction bases left unmatched: 7. V and J are TRBV7-8 and TRBJ2-5; TRBD2 matches at 13 bases. This clonotype was obtained from a woman between 40 and 55 years old with Graves' ophthalmopathy. Sequenced material: blood. CDR3 residues: CASSDTSGRAGETQYF. The CDR3 DNA reads TGTGCCAGCAGCGACACTAGCGGGAGGGCCGGAGAGACCCAGTACTTC.